Here is one T cell receptor beta chain with its context. CDR1 is LNHDA and CDR2 is SQIVND in the germline V gene (reference sequence). The V and J ends lost 5 bases and 7 bases, in that order; junction bases with no gene match: 10. This CDR3 is built from 15 residues. The data belong to a study of blood T cell repertoires in COVID-19. Study details: COVID-19 samples, acute and convalescent, were from the United States, Italy and Spain. T cells, B-cell-depleted T cells, or PBMCs provided the cDNA or gDNA that served as material.

Generated by immunoSEQ multiplex PCR, the TCRdb table keeps only in-frame clones and is missing some. The profile shows about 250,000 clones, roughly 86% of them singletons. The chain combines TRBV19 with TRBJ2-1; TRBD2 agrees at 8 bases. Material: peripheral blood. This receptor was identified in a woman between 25 and 40 years old with acute or convalescent COVID-19. The CDR3 protein is CASSLGSGRGNEQFF. CDR3 DNA: TGTGCCAGTAGTTTGGGGAGCGGGAGAGGGAATGAGCAGTTCTTC. Full variable domain (outside the CDR3, taken from reference TRBV19 and TRBJ2-1): DGGITQSPKYLFRKEGQNVTLSCEQNLNHDAMYWYRQDPGQGLRLIYYSQIVNDFQKGDIAEGYSVSREKKESFPLTVTSAQKNPTAFYLCASSLGSGRGNEQFFGPGTRLTVL.